Reported below is one T cell receptor beta chain. This entry belongs to a study of cytomegalovirus exposure and HLA in healthy donors. Sequencing was performed with immunoSEQ multiplex PCR; in TCRdb, only in-frame clones are kept and a portion is missing. Of some 130,000 clones detected, roughly 90% appear once; the ten largest clones hold over 6%. Germline V gene lookup returns CDR1 SNHLY and CDR2 FYNNEI. V lost 5 bases to trimming and J lost 3 bases; unmatched junction nucleotides: 6. The CDR3 is made up of 14 amino acids. V gene TRBV2 combines with J gene TRBJ1-1; TRBD1 matches 7 bases. The specimen was PBMCs. The sequence came from a woman younger than 35 in good health and CMV-seropositive. The CDR3, as DNA: TGTGCCAGCAGTAAAGGGGGCACGGACACTGAAGCTTTCTTT. Translated, it gives CASSKGGTDTEAFF.